Each of the 13 T cell receptor beta chains below was sequenced from the same sample in a study of a mutant IDH1 vaccine in newly diagnosed glioma. This sample's time point: baseline, week 1 (first vaccination visit). Stated treatment: pre-vaccination baseline after standard-of-care therapy. TCRdb's copy holds only in-frame clones and misses some; the assay was immunoSEQ multiplex PCR. The sample includes 20,000 to 30,000 clones, approximately 90% of them seen just once. The sequences come from PBMCs, collected from a glioma patient treated with radiotherapy, temozolomide or both. These receptors came from a young man with glioma.

V is TRBV5-1 and J is TRBJ2-3, with 12 nucleotides matching TRBD1. The CDR3 is 15 residues long. The J segment lost 7 bases and the V segment lost 2 bases, leaving 5 bases of the junction unmatched. Germline V CDR1 and CDR2: SGHRS, YFSETQ. The CDR3 DNA is TGCGCCAGCAGCTTTGGGACAGGGGGCGAAAATACGCAGTATTTT. Its translation: CASSFGTGGENTQYF.

This rearrangement joins TRBV18 to TRBJ1-1, with D hard to call. The CDR3 is 14 residues long. V gave up 0 bases and J gave up 7 bases, with 12 bases separating them. Per germline, CDR1 KGHSH and CDR2 LQKENI. In DNA, the CDR3 is TGTGCCAGCTCACCACCGGGAACACCTCATGAAGCTTTCTTT. The encoded protein is CASSPPGTPHEAFF. Drawing the rest from reference TRBV18 and TRBJ1-1, the complete variable domain is NAGVMQNPRHLVRRRGQEARLRCSPMKGHSHVYWYRQLPEEGLKFMVYLQKENIIDESGMPKERFSAEFPKEGPSILRIQQVVRGDSAAYFCASSPPGTPHEAFFGQGTRLTVV.

V is TRBV6-6 and J is TRBJ2-5; D remains ambiguous. The CDR3 spans 13 residues. Trimming pared 7 bases from V and 5 bases from J, leaving 14 bases between. The V gene's germline CDR1 is MNHNY and CDR2 SVGAGI (reference sequence). CDR3 loop: CASTDTLWETQYF. The CDR3, as DNA: TGTGCCAGCACCGACACCCTGTGGGAGACCCAGTACTTC.

V is TRBV10-2 and J is TRBJ1-1, with 8 positions matching TRBD1. CDR1 WSHSY and CDR2 SAAADI come from the germline V gene. The CDR3 loop spans 16 amino acids. The trim removed 2 bases at V and 0 bases at J, leaving 5 bases unmatched. DNA of the CDR3: TGCGCCAGCAGTGAGCGGCCAGGGGGCCTGAACACTGAAGCTTTCTTT. Its protein is CASSERPGGLNTEAFF.

On this clone: The conserved phenylalanine or tryptophan normally closing the CDR3 is absent here, so this likely arose from a read error. The chain has TRBV18 and TRBJ1-1; 9 bases map to TRBD1. The V gene's germline CDR1 is KGHSH and CDR2 LQKENI. The V and J ends lost 3 bases and 8 bases, in that order; junction bases with no gene match: 1. The CDR3 totals 12 residues. The CDR3 sequence: CASSPDRGEAFL. As DNA, the CDR3 is TGTGCCAGCTCACCGGACAGGGGCGAAGCTTTCCTT.

This clone showed up just once. The DNA of the CDR3 is TGTGCCAGCGGACTGATCCCCTACGAGCAGTACTTC. Translating it yields CASGLIPYEQYF. The chain has TRBV10-3 and TRBJ2-7; D is possibly TRBD2 (5 bases). Trimming removed 10 bases from V and 2 bases from J, with 12 bases in between. The CDR3 covers 12 residues. Germline assignment: CDR1 ENHRY and CDR2 SYGVKD.

The rearrangement links TRBV5-4 to TRBJ1-1, with D uncertain. Trimming shortened V by 7 bases and J by 4 bases, and 14 bases separated the two germline ends. Per germline, CDR1 SGHNT and CDR2 YYREEE (reference sequence). The CDR3 has 13 residues. The CDR3 coding sequence is TGTGCCAGCTATGTGACGGCCAGCACTGAAGCTTTCTTT. Its protein is CASYVTASTEAFF. The complete variable domain, with remaining parts taken from reference TRBV5-4 and TRBJ1-1, reads ETGVTQSPTHLIKTRGQQVTLRCSSQSGHNTVSWYQQALGQGPQFIFQYYREEENGRGNFPPRFSGLQFPNYSSELNVNALELDDSALYLCASYVTASTEAFFGQGTRLTVV.

The DNA for the CDR3 is TGTGCCAGTAGTATGGGGAGGACAGGACCCAATCAGCCCCAGCATTTT. It is translated as CASSMGRTGPNQPQHF. The chain couples TRBV19 to TRBJ1-5, with 7 nucleotides matching TRBD1. Per the germline V gene, CDR1 is LNHDA and CDR2 is SQIVND (reference sequence). The length of the CDR3 is 16 residues. The junction had 8 bases not matched to a gene; V was cut back by 3 bases and J by 3 bases.

In the case of this clone: This sample also contains other DNA sequences that code for the same CDR3. This chain links TRBV5-1 with TRBJ2-7; TRBD1 matches at 8 bases. The CDR3 has 14 amino acids. V gave up 5 bases and J gave up 2 bases; unmatched junction bases: 6. Germline V CDR1 and CDR2: SGHRS, YFSETQ. For the CDR3, the DNA is TGCGCCAGCAGTGGACAGGGTGGTCCCTACGAGCAGTACTTC. Translated, it gives CASSGQGGPYEQYF. Drawing the rest from reference TRBV5-1 and TRBJ2-7, the complete variable domain is KAGVTQTPRYLIKTRGQQVTLSCSPISGHRSVSWYQQTPGQGLQFLFEYFSETQRNKGNFPGRFSGRQFSNSRSEMNVSTLELGDSALYLCASSGQGGPYEQYFGPGTRLTVT.

In nucleotides, the CDR3 is TGTGCCACCAGCCCCCAGGTCCGGGCTTATACGCAGTATTTT. Its translation: CATSPQVRAYTQYF. V is TRBV15 and J is TRBJ2-3; D not certain. The ends were cut back, 5 bases at V and 7 bases at J, with 16 bases in the middle. The length of the CDR3 is 14 residues. Germline CDR1 is LNHNV and CDR2 is YYDKDF (reference sequence).

The V and J genes are TRBV27 and TRBJ1-2, with 7 positions matching TRBD1. The CDR3 has 13 amino acids. Trimming at V came to 2 bases and at J to 4 bases, leaving 1 base not matched to a gene. CDR1 MNHEY and CDR2 SMNVEV come from the germline V gene (reference sequence). CDR3 nucleotides: TGTGCCAGCAGTTTACAGGGGGGCTATGGCTACACCTTC. Its protein is CASSLQGGYGYTF.

This clone has only a few counts. The V and J genes are TRBV5-1 and TRBJ1-1, with TRBD1 identical over 7 bases. Unmatched junction bases numbered 10, after V lost 0 bases and J lost 5 bases. Germline V gene sequence: CDR1 SGHRS, CDR2 YFSETQ. The CDR3 contains 16 residues. CDR3 amino acids: CASSLAFWDSPTEAFF. CDR3 nucleotides: TGCGCCAGCAGCTTGGCCTTCTGGGACAGTCCTACTGAAGCTTTCTTT.

The rearrangement links TRBV19 to TRBJ2-1; tentative D call: TRBD2 (6 bases). The germline V gene encodes CDR1 LNHDA and CDR2 SQIVND (reference sequence). Trimming left V 1 base short and J 5 bases short, with 12 bases between. CDR3 length: 15 residues. CDR3 coding DNA: TGTGCCAGTAGTATAGTCGGGAGCGTCAACAATGAGCAGTTCTTC. It encodes CASSIVGSVNNEQFF.